This record looks at one TCR beta chain sequence and its context. This receptor's antigen is unknown. Compared with germline, one end of the junction differs, possibly owing to a read error. The germline V gene encodes CDR1 KGHSH and CDR2 LQKENI. Counted from cysteine to phenylalanine, this CDR3 has 13 amino acids. Only CDR3 DNA is held: 39 bases, read in frame from base 1. The library relied on the immunoSEQ multiplex PCR assay. A mixture of 60 forward primers for TCR Vbeta segments and 13 reverse primers for TCR Jbeta segments was used in the multiplex PCR. The CDR3 region of rearranged TCR beta genes was amplified from genomic DNA with a multiplex PCR assay. The Illumina HiSeq System was used to sequence the amplified TCR beta libraries as 87-base-pair reads. Per the authors' processing: A later analysis counted about 82 million unique TCR beta chains across the 650 to 800 repertoires, and some 11 million of these chains were shared by at least two donors. Raw reads were error-corrected and collapsed into unique sequences with a nearest-neighbor algorithm that merged closely related sequences to remove PCR and sequencing errors. To assign V, D and J gene segments, CDR3 sequences were aligned to IMGT reference sequences. For a sequence to be retained, a match of at least six nucleotides was required to both a V gene segment and a J gene segment. A rearrangement counted as productive if the CDR3 had no stop codons and remained in frame with V and J, and every other rearrangement counted as non-productive. Following IMGT convention, CDR3 was defined as the stretch from the second conserved V-encoded cysteine to the conserved J-encoded phenylalanine. In an earlier analysis of roughly 580 of the donors, sequences lacking an unambiguous match to a single V gene segment were excluded. An earlier analysis of roughly 590 of the donors called V segments functional above 56.7% productive rearrangements and segregating when the between-donor standard deviation exceeded 5%. A statistical classification framework was developed to diagnose cytomegalovirus status using the catalog of TCR beta chain sequences. In a later analysis, TCR nucleotide sequences were compared against IMGT/GENE-DB human TR gene sequences so that V and J genes could be assigned. Using the TCRdist pipeline, a later analysis assigned CDR3 sequences along with most-parsimonious VDJ recombination scenarios. In a later analysis, every TCR beta chain was defined by the combination of its CDR3 amino acid sequence and its V-gene family, and reads without a unique V-gene family were dropped. In a later analysis, 550 to 650 highly shared, low-generation-probability nucleotide sequences were removed to address suspected cross-contamination and a sequencing artifact. In a later analysis, a clonal expansion index was calculated for each public chain from normalized within-repertoire ranks of inferred template counts. In a later analysis, generation probabilities were computed with a VDJ recombination model fitted to out-of-frame rearrangements, and the resulting probabilities were checked against IGoR. In a later analysis, TCR-TCR, TCR-HLA and TCR-CMV co-occurrence was scored with hypergeometric tests, and a repertoire-size bias correction was applied to TCR pairs. In a later analysis, false discovery rates were estimated by permuting HLA or CMV assignments 20 times. A later analysis grouped co-occurring TCRs with DBSCAN, adding TCRdist sequence similarity when clustering within HLA-allele-positive subsets. For co-occurrence clustering, repertoires with fewer than 30,000 or more than 120,000 public chains were excluded, along with 5 or 6 repertoires with anomalous nucleotide sharing. Drawn from immuneACCESS, this table holds only the in-frame rearrangements with V and J called that TCRdb kept. Clones are partly lost; checked studies trace under half to an unresolved V gene and leave the rest unexplained. From that table come the V and J calls and clone size; the DNA was used to work out D and trimming. This sample holds over 120,000 clones; about two thirds were observed only once. The ten largest clones take up 2.1% of the sample.

This specimen belongs to a study of cytomegalovirus exposure and HLA in healthy donors (dated by TCRdb to about 2017). With respect to the entire study: In an earlier analysis of approximately 640 of the donors, approximately 260 Gb of sequence data and approximately 100 million unique TCR beta sequences from approximately 180 million T cells were reported. Of the roughly 400 genotyped donors, 80% to 90% were placed in the genetic ancestry cluster associated with self-reported Caucasian donors. A later analysis re-examined previously published TCR beta repertoires from more than 550 donors and added high-resolution HLA genotyping to investigate patterns of TCR occurrence. Every discovery cohort repertoire had been produced on one sequencing platform. An early release that covered 640 HLA-typed donors contained approximately 320 gigabases of sequencing data and approximately 85 million unique TCR sequences. Using immunosequencing, the study profiled T cell repertoires from around 680 subjects and related those repertoires to cytomegalovirus serostatus. Across 300 to 500 genotyped donors of the cohort, an average of approximately 220,000 unique TCR beta nucleotide sequences per donor were sequenced, and approximately 19% of those sequences were non-productive. Donor age, sex, ethnicity and CMV serostatus were collected together with the repertoire data. The study aimed to test whether cataloging public T cell receptors could reveal signatures of past pathogen exposure. Both class I and class II loci were covered by HLA typing, at four-digit resolution. The number of typed donors differed by locus: about 629-630 for A, B, C, DRB1 and DQB1; about 520 for DQA1; approximately 600 for DPA1; and around 490 for DPB1. The study combined high-throughput TCR immunosequencing, statistical association of individual TCRs with disease status, and machine learning to predict cytomegalovirus infection status. Rather than drawing on any new phenotypic data, the later analysis identified candidate immune exposures from TCR beta sequences and the way those sequences occurred across donors. Roughly five DR-DQ haplotypes were handled as single units for association and clustering, since linkage in the cohort was strong. To decide whether each TCR beta V gene segment behaved as functional or pseudogenic, an earlier analysis of some 600 of the donors relied on high-throughput TCR beta sequencing. Besides the first cohort of 500 to 700 subjects, a separate validation cohort made up of 120 different subjects was used. A later genetic analysis took genome-wide SNP genotypes for about three fifths of the roughly 700 donors and used that subset as a discovery cohort.

The cohort consisted of some 730 healthy bone marrow donors. At the time of sampling, all cohort members were nominally healthy, though unrecorded immune exposures were likely present. The donor was CMV seropositive and was included in the group of 250 to 300 seropositive cohort members. A peripheral blood sample was provided by each donor, and peripheral blood mononuclear cells were used for TCR beta sequencing. The Qiagen DNeasy Blood Extraction Kit was used to extract genomic DNA from the blood cell samples. What the study reported, not specific to this receptor: The study listed 164 TCR beta chains as associated with cytomegalovirus. The only immune exposure information available for the cohort was CMV serostatus. A later analysis found that most CMV-associated TCR beta chains appeared HLA-restricted, with HLA associations seemingly driven largely by CMV exposure. In an earlier analysis of about 550 of the donors, most TCR beta V segments were observed in productive rearrangements about 87% or about 30% of the time, broadly matching IMGT annotations. It was suggested by the authors that the approach could potentially be generalized to other disease states and immunological phenotypes. Because HLA typing was unavailable for some donors at each locus, only the typed subset was used in association tests. While some public TCRs were present in many individuals, most TCR sequences turned up only very rarely across donors. A group of highly shared sequence variants was considered likely to be a technical artifact of the sequencing pipeline. The classifier was reported to diagnose cytomegalovirus status with high specificity and sensitivity in both the original cohort and the validation cohort. According to a later genetic analysis, donors in an Asian-associated ancestry cluster had fewer N-insertions in productive TCRs than the roughly 670-donor mean. A few of the identified cytomegalovirus-associated TCR beta chains were confirmed in vitro to be specific for cytomegalovirus antigens. At a false discovery rate of 0.05, a later analysis linked roughly 17,000 TCR beta sequences to specific HLA alleles. A later analysis found that HLA-associated TCR beta chains were more clonally expanded and had lower generation probabilities than equally common non-associated chains. An association between a missense DCLRE1C variant and V-gene and J-gene trimming of TCR beta chains was found in a later genetic analysis and replicated in an independent cohort. Strong co-occurrence of HLA alleles, especially DR and DQ, made assigning TCR associations to individual alleles difficult. Several of the top co-occurrence clusters appeared to be linked to parvovirus B19, influenza, CMV and Epstein-Barr virus, according to a later analysis. The earlier analysis of some 560 of the donors excluded fewer than 20 rarely observed V segments, including chromosome 9 orphons, because counts were too low. A further reported finding was that TCR beta sequences accurately predicted the HLA-A and HLA-B alleles for most subjects in the first cohort. Sequencing depth was assumed to be roughly uniform across donors in the presence/absence analyses, though that assumption may not hold. Because the 87-base-pair reads could not distinguish some IMGT-functional V segments, including TRBV6-2 and TRBV6-3, those segments were excluded. A later analysis found that TCR association rates varied across HLA loci, with DRB1 alleles showing the most associated TCRs and HLA-C alleles the fewest. Correlated functional status among segregating V segments might reflect linkage disequilibrium, but an unknown experimental factor could not be ruled out. Only TCR beta chains were sequenced in this cohort, and the absence of alpha or paired-chain data limited detectable features.

The specimen sequenced was PBMCs. The rearranged segments are TRBV18 and TRBJ1-4; the D gene is possibly TRBD1, with 6 bases matching. The clonotype was recovered from an older woman in good health and CMV-seropositive. CDR3 region: CDSSFEGGEKLFF. The sequenced DNA: TGTGACAGCTCCTTCGAAGGGGGTGAAAAACTGTTTTTT. Where the CDR3 stops, the reference TRBV18 and TRBJ1-4 genes take over; the full variable domain is NAGVMQNPRHLVRRRGQEARLRCSPMKGHSHVYWYRQLPEEGLKFMVYLQKENIIDESGMPKERFSAEFPKEGPSILRIQQVVRGDSAAYFCDSSFEGGEKLFFGSGTQLSVL.